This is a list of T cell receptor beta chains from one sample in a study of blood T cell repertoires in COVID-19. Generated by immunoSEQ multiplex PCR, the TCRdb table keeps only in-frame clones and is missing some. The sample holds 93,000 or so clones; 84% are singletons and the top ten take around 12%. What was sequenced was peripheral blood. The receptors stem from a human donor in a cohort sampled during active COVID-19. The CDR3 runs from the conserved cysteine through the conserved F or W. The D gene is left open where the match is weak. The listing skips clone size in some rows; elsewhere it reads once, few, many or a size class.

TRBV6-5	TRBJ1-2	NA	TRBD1	CASSYGQGNYGYTF	TGTGCCAGCAGTTACGGACAGGGGAACTATGGCTACACCTTC
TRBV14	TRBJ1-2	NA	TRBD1	CASSQAGQRIYGYTF	TGTGCCAGCAGCCAAGCGGGACAGCGAATCTATGGCTACACCTTC
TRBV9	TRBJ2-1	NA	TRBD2	CASSAVGGADEQFF	TGTGCCAGCAGCGCGGTCGGGGGGGCGGATGAGCAGTTCTTC
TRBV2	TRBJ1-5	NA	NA	CASSGGHHSNQPQHF	TGTGCCAGCAGTGGAGGACACCATAGCAATCAGCCCCAGCATTTT
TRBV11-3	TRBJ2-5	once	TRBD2	CASSLDSYPFRLAGDETQYF	TGTGCCAGCAGCTTAGATTCTTACCCGTTCCGACTAGCGGGGGATGAGACCCAGTACTTC
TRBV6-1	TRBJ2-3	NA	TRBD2	CASSDSGGFTDTQYF	TGTGCCAGCAGTGATAGCGGGGGTTTCACAGATACGCAGTATTTT
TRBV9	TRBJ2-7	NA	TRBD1	CASSIGQDSLWEQYF	TGTGCCAGCAGCATCGGACAGGATAGCCTCTGGGAGCAGTACTTC
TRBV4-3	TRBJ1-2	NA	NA	CASSPDTNYGYTF	TGCGCCAGCAGCCCCGACACCAACTATGGCTACACCTTC
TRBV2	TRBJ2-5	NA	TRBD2	CASSGSGGLETQYF	TGTGCCAGCAGTGGGTCGGGGGGGCTGGAGACCCAGTACTTC
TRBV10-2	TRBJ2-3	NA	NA	CASSRVPDTQYF	TGCGCCAGCAGTCGGGTACCAGATACGCAGTATTTT
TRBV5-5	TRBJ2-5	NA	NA	CASSFRAGETQYF	TGTGCCAGCAGCTTCAGGGCCGGAGAGACCCAGTACTTC
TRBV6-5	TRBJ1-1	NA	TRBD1	CASRTQGGHTEAFF	TGTGCCAGCAGGACCCAGGGGGGCCACACTGAAGCTTTCTTT
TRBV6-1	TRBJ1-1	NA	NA	CASSEGGLLEAFF	TGTGCCAGCAGTGAAGGAGGGCTACTTGAAGCTTTCTTT
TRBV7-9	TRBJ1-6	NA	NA	CASSRDNSPLHF	TGTGCCAGCAGCAGAGATAATTCACCCCTCCACTTT
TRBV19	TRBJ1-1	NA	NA	CASQGGRINTEAFF	TGTGCCAGCCAGGGAGGCAGGATTAACACTGAAGCTTTCTTT
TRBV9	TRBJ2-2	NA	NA	CASSARGIGAYGELFF	TGTGCCAGCAGCGCCCGGGGGATCGGTGCTTACGGGGAGCTGTTTTTT
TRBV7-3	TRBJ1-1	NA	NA	CASSFTGRLGTEAFF	TGTGCCAGCAGCTTTACAGGCAGATTGGGCACTGAAGCTTTCTTT
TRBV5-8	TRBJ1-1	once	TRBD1	CASSLGQGTDEAFF	TGTGCCAGCAGCTTAGGACAGGGGACCGATGAAGCTTTCTTT
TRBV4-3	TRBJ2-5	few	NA	CASSQAGGSQETQYF	TGCGCCAGCAGCCAAGCGGGGGGCTCCCAAGAGACCCAGTACTTC
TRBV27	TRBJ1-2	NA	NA	CASSLFAAKQVPIGYTF	TGTGCCAGCAGTTTATTTGCGGCAAAGCAAGTCCCGATAGGCTACACCTTC
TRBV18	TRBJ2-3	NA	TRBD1	CASSRGTGADTQYF	TGTGCCAGCTCTCGAGGGACAGGGGCAGATACGCAGTATTTT
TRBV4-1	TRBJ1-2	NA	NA	CASSQGTEGYGYTF	TGCGCCAGCAGCCAGGGAACGGAGGGGTATGGCTACACCTTC
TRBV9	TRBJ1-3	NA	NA	CASSVRARASGNTIYF	TGTGCCAGCAGCGTCCGCGCCAGGGCCTCTGGAAACACCATATATTTT
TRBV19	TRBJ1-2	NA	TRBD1	CASRPTGSNYGYTF	TGTGCCAGTAGACCGACAGGGTCTAACTATGGCTACACCTTC
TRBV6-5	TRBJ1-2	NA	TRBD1	CASSMTGIYGYTF	TGTGCCAGCAGCATGACAGGGATTTATGGCTACACCTTC
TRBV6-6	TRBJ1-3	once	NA	CASSPTMGTGQPGNTIYF	TGTGCCAGCAGTCCGACAATGGGTACAGGTCAACCTGGAAACACCATATATTTT
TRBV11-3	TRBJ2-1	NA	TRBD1	CASSLGDRVQFF	TGTGCCAGCAGCTTGGGGGACAGGGTACAATTCTTC
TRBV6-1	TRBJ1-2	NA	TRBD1	CASSEETGFGYTF	TGTGCCAGCAGTGAAGAGACAGGGTTTGGCTACACCTTC
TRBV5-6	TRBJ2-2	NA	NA	CASARPGGWELFF	TGTGCCAGCGCCCGACCAGGTGGTTGGGAGCTGTTTTTT
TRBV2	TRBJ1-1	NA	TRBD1	CASSLRQGGTEAFF	TGTGCCAGCAGTCTTCGACAGGGTGGAACTGAAGCTTTCTTT
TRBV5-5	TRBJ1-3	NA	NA	CASSLLYPGNTIYF	TGTGCCAGCAGCTTGTTGTATCCTGGAAACACCATATATTTT
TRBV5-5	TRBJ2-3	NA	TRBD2	CASSFLRLAGTPSTDTQYF	TGTGCCAGCAGCTTTCTAAGACTAGCGGGGACCCCTAGCACAGATACGCAGTATTTT
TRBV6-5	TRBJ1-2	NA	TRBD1	CAFRQEGAGGYTF	TGTGCCTTCCGTCAGGAGGGGGCGGGTGGCTACACCTTC
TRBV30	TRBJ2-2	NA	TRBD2	CAWRSSGAGELFF	TGTGCCTGGAGGTCTAGCGGTGCCGGGGAGCTGTTTTTT
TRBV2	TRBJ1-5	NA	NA	CASVDSYSNQPQHF	TGTGCCAGCGTGGACAGCTATAGCAATCAGCCCCAGCATTTT
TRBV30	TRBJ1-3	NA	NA	CAWSTKSISGNTIYF	TGTGCCTGGAGTACCAAAAGCATCTCTGGAAACACCATATATTTT
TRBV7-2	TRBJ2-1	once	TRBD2	CASSLDRLARRQFF	TGTGCCAGCAGCTTAGACCGACTAGCGAGGAGGCAGTTCTTC
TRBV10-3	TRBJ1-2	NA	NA	CAISEQGDYGYTF	TGTGCCATCAGTGAGCAAGGGGACTATGGCTACACCTTC
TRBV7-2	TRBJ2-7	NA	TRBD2	CASSLTVAGGSEQYF	TGTGCCAGCAGCTTAACCGTAGCGGGGGGTAGCGAGCAGTACTTC
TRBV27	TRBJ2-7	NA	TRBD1	CASSRLPGQGSHEQYF	TGTGCCAGCAGTCGGCTCCCGGGACAGGGGTCCCACGAGCAGTACTTC
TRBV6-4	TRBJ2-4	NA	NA	CASRIRGALAKNIQYF	TGTGCCAGCCGAATTAGGGGCGCTCTAGCCAAAAACATTCAGTACTTC
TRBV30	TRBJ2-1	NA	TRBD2	CAWSSRVAGGFSYNEQFF	TGTGCCTGGAGTTCTCGGGTAGCGGGGGGCTTCTCCTACAATGAGCAGTTCTTC
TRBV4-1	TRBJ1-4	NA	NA	CASSQDTGGLFF	TGCGCCAGCAGCCAAGATACGGGAGGACTGTTTTTT
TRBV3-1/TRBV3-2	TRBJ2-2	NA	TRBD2	CASSPRAGAGELFF	TGTGCCAGCAGCCCCCGCGCGGGGGCCGGGGAGCTGTTTTTT
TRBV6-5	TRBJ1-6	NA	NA	CASRPGGAYNSPLHF	TGTGCCAGCAGGCCGGGGGGGGCCTATAATTCACCCCTCCACTTT
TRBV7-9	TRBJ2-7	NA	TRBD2	CASTPGGPGEQYF	TGTGCCAGCACCCCGGGGGGACCTGGCGAGCAGTACTTC
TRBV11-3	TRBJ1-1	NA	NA	CASSTISSGNTEAFF	TGTGCCAGCAGCACCATTTCATCCGGGAACACTGAAGCTTTCTTT
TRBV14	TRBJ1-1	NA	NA	CASSQEAGMNTEAFF	TGTGCCAGCAGCCAAGAAGCAGGGATGAACACTGAAGCTTTCTTT
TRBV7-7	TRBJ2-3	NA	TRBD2	CASSSGLAGGKADTQYF	TGTGCCAGCAGCTCGGGACTAGCGGGGGGGAAGGCAGATACGCAGTATTTT